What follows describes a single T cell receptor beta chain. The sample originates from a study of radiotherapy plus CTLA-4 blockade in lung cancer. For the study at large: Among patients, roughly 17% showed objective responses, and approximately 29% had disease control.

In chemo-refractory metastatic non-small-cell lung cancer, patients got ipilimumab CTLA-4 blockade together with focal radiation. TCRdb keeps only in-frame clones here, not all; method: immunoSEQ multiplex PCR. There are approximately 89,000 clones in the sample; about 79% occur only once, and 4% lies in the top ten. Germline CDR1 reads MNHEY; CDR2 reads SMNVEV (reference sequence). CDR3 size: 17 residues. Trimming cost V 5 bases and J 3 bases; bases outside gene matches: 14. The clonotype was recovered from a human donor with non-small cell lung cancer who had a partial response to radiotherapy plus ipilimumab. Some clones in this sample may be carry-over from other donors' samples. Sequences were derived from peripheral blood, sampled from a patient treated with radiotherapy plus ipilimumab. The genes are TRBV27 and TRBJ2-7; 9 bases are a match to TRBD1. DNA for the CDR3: TGTGCCAGCAGTCCCCAAAAGGGGGGGACAGGGATCTACGAGCAGTACTTC. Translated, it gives CASSPQKGGTGIYEQYF.